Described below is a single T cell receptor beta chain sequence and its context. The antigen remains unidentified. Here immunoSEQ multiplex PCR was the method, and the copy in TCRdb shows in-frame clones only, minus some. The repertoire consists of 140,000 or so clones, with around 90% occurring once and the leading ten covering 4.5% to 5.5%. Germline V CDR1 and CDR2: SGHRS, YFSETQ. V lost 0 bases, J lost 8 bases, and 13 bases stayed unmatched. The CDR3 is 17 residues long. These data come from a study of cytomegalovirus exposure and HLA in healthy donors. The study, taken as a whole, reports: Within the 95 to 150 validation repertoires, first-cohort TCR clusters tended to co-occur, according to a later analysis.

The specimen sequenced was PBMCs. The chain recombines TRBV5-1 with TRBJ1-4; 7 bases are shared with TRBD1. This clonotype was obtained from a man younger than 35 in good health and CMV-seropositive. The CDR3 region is CASSLDRGPSRGEKLFF. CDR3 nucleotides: TGCGCCAGCAGCTTGGACAGGGGCCCCTCCCGAGGGGAAAAACTGTTTTTT.